A selection of T cell receptor beta chains follows, all from one sample in a study of shared clonotypes between healthy human individuals. Sequencing was performed with immunoSEQ multiplex PCR; in TCRdb, only in-frame clones are kept and a portion is missing. The top ten hold roughly 0.36% of the sample, which has under 1,900,000 clones, approximately 98.5% seen once. The sequenced sample consisted of naive CD4+ T cells sorted from blood. The source is a man aged 30 to 45 in good health. Both conserved end residues are part of each CDR3. D genes are given only for firm matches. Only part of the rows carry a size: once, few, many, or a class if the clone is expanded.

j_call: TRBJ1-2; clone_size: NA; cdr3_length: 15; d_call: NA; v_call: TRBV6-1; cdr3_nt: TGTGCCAGCAGTGAAGCAGGGAGGCCTCCATATGGCTACACCTTC; cdr3_aa: CASSEAGRPPYGYTF
j_call: TRBJ2-3; clone_size: once; cdr3_length: 16; d_call: TRBD2; v_call: TRBV5-5; cdr3_nt: TGTGCCAGCAGCCAACCGACTAGCGGGAATACAGATACGCAGTATTTT; cdr3_aa: CASSQPTSGNTDTQYF
j_call: TRBJ1-2; clone_size: NA; cdr3_length: 15; d_call: NA; v_call: TRBV4-1; cdr3_nt: TGCGCCAGCAGCCAAGTTTCCGGGATTCGGTATGGCTACACCTTC; cdr3_aa: CASSQVSGIRYGYTF
j_call: TRBJ1-4; clone_size: once; cdr3_length: 13; d_call: NA; v_call: TRBV6-1; cdr3_nt: TGTGCCAGCAGTGACTGGCGGGCAGAAAAACTGTTTTTT; cdr3_aa: CASSDWRAEKLFF
j_call: TRBJ2-7; clone_size: NA; cdr3_length: 14; d_call: NA; v_call: TRBV28; cdr3_nt: TGTGCCTCTACTGAGGCAGCTTTACCCTACGAGCAGTACTTC; cdr3_aa: CASTEAALPYEQYF
j_call: TRBJ2-7; clone_size: NA; cdr3_length: 14; d_call: NA; v_call: TRBV7-5; cdr3_nt: TGTGTCAGAAGCTTCGTCTTAGAGGCGGGAGAGCAGTACTTC; cdr3_aa: CVRSFVLEAGEQYF
j_call: TRBJ1-2; clone_size: once; cdr3_length: 14; d_call: TRBD1; v_call: TRBV6-6; cdr3_nt: TGTGCCAGCAGTTTTACAGGGGGCGATGAAGGCTACACCTTC; cdr3_aa: CASSFTGGDEGYTF
j_call: TRBJ2-5; clone_size: NA; cdr3_length: 13; d_call: NA; v_call: TRBV19; cdr3_nt: TGTGCCAGTAGGATGATGGGAAGAGAGACCCAGTACTTC; cdr3_aa: CASRMMGRETQYF
j_call: TRBJ2-2; clone_size: NA; cdr3_length: 19; d_call: TRBD2; v_call: TRBV7-9; cdr3_nt: TGTGCCAGCAGCTCCCTCCTTGGACTAGCGGGAGGTGGCACCGGGGAGCTGTTTTTT; cdr3_aa: CASSSLLGLAGGGTGELFF
j_call: TRBJ2-1; clone_size: once; cdr3_length: 11; d_call: NA; v_call: TRBV30; cdr3_nt: TGTGCCTGGAGCGATCTGGGAGGCGGCTTCTTC; cdr3_aa: CAWSDLGGGFF
j_call: TRBJ1-1; clone_size: NA; cdr3_length: 12; d_call: NA; v_call: TRBV5-4; cdr3_nt: TGTGCCAGCAGCAACAGGCCCACTGAAGCTTTCTTT; cdr3_aa: CASSNRPTEAFF
j_call: TRBJ1-5; clone_size: NA; cdr3_length: 15; d_call: TRBD1; v_call: TRBV14; cdr3_nt: TGTGCCAGCAGCCAATCAGGGGGGGCCAATCAGCCCCAGCATTTT; cdr3_aa: CASSQSGGANQPQHF
j_call: TRBJ2-7; clone_size: once; cdr3_length: 11; d_call: NA; v_call: TRBV30; cdr3_nt: TGTGCCTGGAGTGTAGGCTACGAGCAGTACTTC; cdr3_aa: CAWSVGYEQYF
j_call: TRBJ2-1; clone_size: NA; cdr3_length: 16; d_call: TRBD2; v_call: TRBV11-3; cdr3_nt: TGTGCCAGCAGCTTAGGGCGGGAGAGGACATACAATGAGCAGTTCTTC; cdr3_aa: CASSLGRERTYNEQFF
j_call: TRBJ2-2; clone_size: NA; cdr3_length: 15; d_call: TRBD2; v_call: TRBV9; cdr3_nt: TGTGCCAGCAGCGTCCTAGCGGATAACACCGGGGAGCTGTTTTTT; cdr3_aa: CASSVLADNTGELFF
j_call: TRBJ1-1; clone_size: NA; cdr3_length: 14; d_call: NA; v_call: TRBV21-1; cdr3_nt: TGTGCCAGCAGCAAAGGAGGGACGAACACTGAAGCTTTCTTT; cdr3_aa: CASSKGGTNTEAFF
j_call: TRBJ1-2; clone_size: NA; cdr3_length: 14; d_call: NA; v_call: TRBV7-8; cdr3_nt: TGTGCCAGCAGCCAGATGCTCGGGGGAGGAGGCTACACCTTC; cdr3_aa: CASSQMLGGGGYTF
j_call: TRBJ2-5; clone_size: NA; cdr3_length: 17; d_call: TRBD2; v_call: TRBV7-2; cdr3_nt: TGTGCCAGCAGCTTTCTAAGGGCTAGCGGGAGCCAAGAGACCCAGTACTTC; cdr3_aa: CASSFLRASGSQETQYF
j_call: TRBJ2-3; clone_size: NA; cdr3_length: 15; d_call: NA; v_call: TRBV6-4; cdr3_nt: TGTGCCAGCAGTGACTCGAGTCAAGTATCAGATACGCAGTATTTT; cdr3_aa: CASSDSSQVSDTQYF
j_call: TRBJ2-3; clone_size: NA; cdr3_length: 13; d_call: NA; v_call: TRBV5-6; cdr3_nt: TGTGCCAGCAGGGCGAAGAGCACAGATACGCAGTATTTT; cdr3_aa: CASRAKSTDTQYF
j_call: TRBJ2-1; clone_size: NA; cdr3_length: 15; d_call: TRBD2; v_call: TRBV9; cdr3_nt: TGTGCCAGCACGTCAGGACTAGCGGGAGAGGTTGAGCAGTTCTTC; cdr3_aa: CASTSGLAGEVEQFF
j_call: TRBJ2-1; clone_size: NA; cdr3_length: 17; d_call: TRBD2; v_call: TRBV5-6; cdr3_nt: TGTGCCAGCAGCAAGCTAGGACTAGCGGGAATTTTCGGTGAGCAGTTCTTC; cdr3_aa: CASSKLGLAGIFGEQFF
j_call: TRBJ1-1; clone_size: NA; cdr3_length: 14; d_call: NA; v_call: TRBV6-5; cdr3_nt: TGTGCCAGCAGTTACGGGTCCGCGAACACTGAAGCTTTCTTT; cdr3_aa: CASSYGSANTEAFF
j_call: TRBJ1-4; clone_size: NA; cdr3_length: 14; d_call: NA; v_call: TRBV5-4; cdr3_nt: TGTGCCAGCAGCTTGGGGGGCCCTAATGAAAAACTGTTTTTT; cdr3_aa: CASSLGGPNEKLFF
j_call: TRBJ2-7; clone_size: NA; cdr3_length: 15; d_call: TRBD2; v_call: TRBV7-2; cdr3_nt: TGTGCCAGCAGCACCGGACTAGCGACAGCTTACGAGCAGTACTTC; cdr3_aa: CASSTGLATAYEQYF
j_call: TRBJ2-1; clone_size: NA; cdr3_length: 18; d_call: TRBD2; v_call: TRBV4-1; cdr3_nt: TGCGCCAGCAGCCAAGGCATGGGGCGGGAGGGCCGCTACAATGAGCAGTTCTTC; cdr3_aa: CASSQGMGREGRYNEQFF
j_call: TRBJ2-4; clone_size: NA; cdr3_length: 12; d_call: NA; v_call: TRBV27; cdr3_nt: TGTGCCACCCGGGACACTAAAAACATTCAGTACTTC; cdr3_aa: CATRDTKNIQYF
j_call: TRBJ2-7; clone_size: NA; cdr3_length: 11; d_call: NA; v_call: TRBV20-1; cdr3_nt: TGCAGTTATCCCGGTGTTTACGAGCAGTACTTC; cdr3_aa: CSYPGVYEQYF
j_call: TRBJ1-2; clone_size: NA; cdr3_length: 15; d_call: TRBD1; v_call: TRBV4-1; cdr3_nt: TGCGCCAGCAGCCAAGATTTAACAGGGGGCTATGGCTACACCTTC; cdr3_aa: CASSQDLTGGYGYTF
j_call: TRBJ2-7; clone_size: NA; cdr3_length: 11; d_call: NA; v_call: TRBV29-1; cdr3_nt: TGCAGCGGTCGCGGGGAAGGCGAGCAGTACTTC; cdr3_aa: CSGRGEGEQYF
j_call: TRBJ2-1; clone_size: NA; cdr3_length: 14; d_call: NA; v_call: TRBV7-9; cdr3_nt: TGTGCCAGCAGCTCCCTGGTCTCCCACAATGAGCAGTTCTTC; cdr3_aa: CASSSLVSHNEQFF
j_call: TRBJ2-1; clone_size: NA; cdr3_length: 14; d_call: TRBD2; v_call: TRBV2; cdr3_nt: TGTGCCAGCAGCGGACTAGCGGGAGCGGATGAGCAGTTCTTC; cdr3_aa: CASSGLAGADEQFF
j_call: TRBJ2-7; clone_size: NA; cdr3_length: 16; d_call: TRBD1; v_call: TRBV28; cdr3_nt: TGTGCCAGCAGACACGGGGTGGGACAGGGGGCCTACGAGCAGTACTTC; cdr3_aa: CASRHGVGQGAYEQYF
j_call: TRBJ2-2; clone_size: NA; cdr3_length: 16; d_call: NA; v_call: TRBV9; cdr3_nt: TGTGCCAGCAGCGAGGGACCAGGGGCGAACACCGGGGAGCTGTTTTTT; cdr3_aa: CASSEGPGANTGELFF
j_call: TRBJ2-3; clone_size: NA; cdr3_length: 16; d_call: NA; v_call: TRBV5-1; cdr3_nt: TGCGCCAGCAGCTTGGTTTTTGCGGGGATCACAGATACGCAGTATTTT; cdr3_aa: CASSLVFAGITDTQYF
j_call: TRBJ2-1; clone_size: NA; cdr3_length: 16; d_call: TRBD2; v_call: TRBV27; cdr3_nt: TGTGCCAGCAGTTCTTCAGCGGGAAGGGCCTACAATGAGCAGTTCTTC; cdr3_aa: CASSSSAGRAYNEQFF
j_call: TRBJ2-5; clone_size: NA; cdr3_length: 14; d_call: NA; v_call: TRBV5-1; cdr3_nt: TGCGCCAGCAGCTTGGTTCAGGGGAGAGAGACCCAGTACTTC; cdr3_aa: CASSLVQGRETQYF
j_call: TRBJ2-7; clone_size: once; cdr3_length: 16; d_call: NA; v_call: TRBV11-2; cdr3_nt: TGTGCCAGCAGCTTAGGCTTTAGAGGCGCGGCCTACGAGCAGTACTTC; cdr3_aa: CASSLGFRGAAYEQYF
j_call: TRBJ1-4; clone_size: few; cdr3_length: 11; d_call: NA; v_call: TRBV7-6; cdr3_nt: TGTGCCAGCAGCTTAAATGAAAAACTGTTTTTT; cdr3_aa: CASSLNEKLFF
j_call: TRBJ2-7; clone_size: NA; cdr3_length: 13; d_call: NA; v_call: TRBV4-3; cdr3_nt: TGCGCCAGCAGCCAAGTCATATCCTACGAGCAGTACTTC; cdr3_aa: CASSQVISYEQYF
j_call: TRBJ2-1; clone_size: NA; cdr3_length: 18; d_call: NA; v_call: TRBV19; cdr3_nt: TGTGCCAGTAGTATGTTCGGGGGAACTACTGTCTACTACAATGAGCAGTTCTTC; cdr3_aa: CASSMFGGTTVYYNEQFF
j_call: TRBJ1-1; clone_size: NA; cdr3_length: 15; d_call: NA; v_call: TRBV19; cdr3_nt: TGTGCCAGTAGTATTGACGGGGGATACACCAATGAAGCTTTCTTT; cdr3_aa: CASSIDGGYTNEAFF
j_call: TRBJ2-3; clone_size: NA; cdr3_length: 14; d_call: NA; v_call: TRBV6-1; cdr3_nt: TGTGCCAGCAGTAGACCGCCCGGAGCAGATACGCAGTATTTT; cdr3_aa: CASSRPPGADTQYF
j_call: TRBJ2-1; clone_size: NA; cdr3_length: 16; d_call: TRBD2; v_call: TRBV5-8; cdr3_nt: TGTGCCAGCAGCTTGGGACTAGCGGACTCCTACAATGAGCAGTTCTTC; cdr3_aa: CASSLGLADSYNEQFF
j_call: TRBJ2-7; clone_size: NA; cdr3_length: 14; d_call: TRBD1; v_call: TRBV18; cdr3_nt: TGTGCCAGCTCGACCCGGGACAGGGGGTTCGAGCAGTACTTC; cdr3_aa: CASSTRDRGFEQYF
j_call: TRBJ2-7; clone_size: NA; cdr3_length: 18; d_call: TRBD1; v_call: TRBV7-6; cdr3_nt: TGTGCCAGCAGCTTCCTTATGCCCGAGGGGGACAGGGGCTACGAGCAGTACTTC; cdr3_aa: CASSFLMPEGDRGYEQYF
j_call: TRBJ2-2; clone_size: once; cdr3_length: 21; d_call: TRBD2; v_call: TRBV5-1; cdr3_nt: TGCGCCAGCAGCTTGGGGGTTTCTTCCGGGACTAGCCTGTCAGGGTCCGGGGAGCTGTTTTTT; cdr3_aa: CASSLGVSSGTSLSGSGELFF
j_call: TRBJ1-2; clone_size: NA; cdr3_length: 13; d_call: TRBD1; v_call: TRBV19; cdr3_nt: TGTGCCAGTAGGGGACAGGAGGACTATGGCTACACCTTC; cdr3_aa: CASRGQEDYGYTF
j_call: TRBJ2-1; clone_size: NA; cdr3_length: 18; d_call: TRBD2; v_call: TRBV5-4; cdr3_nt: TGTGCCAGCAGCTTGCCACCTCAACTAGCGGGAGTAGGCAATGAGCAGTTCTTC; cdr3_aa: CASSLPPQLAGVGNEQFF
j_call: TRBJ2-1; clone_size: NA; cdr3_length: 11; d_call: NA; v_call: TRBV20-1; cdr3_nt: TGCAGTGTCATGGTTGGGGATGAGCAGTTCTTC; cdr3_aa: CSVMVGDEQFF
j_call: TRBJ1-1; clone_size: NA; cdr3_length: 11; d_call: NA; v_call: TRBV6-1; cdr3_nt: TGTGCCACCTCAGGTAACACTGAAGCTTTCTTT; cdr3_aa: CATSGNTEAFF
j_call: TRBJ2-2; clone_size: once; cdr3_length: 15; d_call: TRBD1; v_call: TRBV2; cdr3_nt: TGTGCCAGCAGTTTGAGGACAGGGAACACCGGGGAGCTGTTTTTT; cdr3_aa: CASSLRTGNTGELFF
j_call: TRBJ1-3; clone_size: NA; cdr3_length: 14; d_call: NA; v_call: TRBV9; cdr3_nt: TGTGCCAGCAGCGTAGCTACCGGGGGAAACACCATATATTTT; cdr3_aa: CASSVATGGNTIYF
j_call: TRBJ2-1; clone_size: NA; cdr3_length: 13; d_call: TRBD1; v_call: TRBV9; cdr3_nt: TGTGCCAGCAGCCGCGCAGGGGGCTATGAGCAGTTCTTC; cdr3_aa: CASSRAGGYEQFF
j_call: TRBJ2-7; clone_size: NA; cdr3_length: 13; d_call: TRBD1; v_call: TRBV6-5; cdr3_nt: TGTGCCAGCAGGAGGGGACAGGGCCGCGAGCAGTACTTC; cdr3_aa: CASRRGQGREQYF